These 12 T cell receptor beta chains were all obtained from the same sample, sequenced in a study of blood T cell repertoires in COVID-19. The protocol was immunoSEQ multiplex PCR, while the TCRdb copy is restricted to in-frame clones and leaves out a portion. The table lists fewer than 250,000 clones, roughly 90% of them singletons, with about 2.5% in the top ten. The specimen was PBMCs or T cells enriched from blood (not recorded which). The receptors were sampled from a young woman with acute COVID-19.

This rearrangement joins TRBV29-1 to TRBJ1-5; 8 bases are shared with TRBD1. V gave up 6 bases and J gave up 6 bases; unmatched junction bases: 7. The CDR3 runs 13 residues. Germline lookup yields CDR1 SQVTM and CDR2 ANQGSEA. CDR3: CSVWTGLGQPQHF. The CDR3 DNA reads TGCAGCGTCTGGACAGGGCTAGGTCAGCCCCAGCATTTT.

The chain recombines TRBV6-5 with TRBJ1-3, with TRBD1 matching over 9 bases. CDR1 is MNHEY, CDR2 SVGAGI, per germline. The CDR3 runs 15 residues. Trimming cost V 5 bases and J 3 bases; bases outside gene matches: 5. CDR3 in amino acids: CASSKDRGYGNTIYF. For the CDR3, the DNA is TGTGCCAGCAGTAAGGACAGGGGATATGGAAACACCATATATTTT.

The chain has TRBV7-9 and TRBJ1-4, with a tentative D call TRBD1 (6 bases). This CDR3 has 15 amino acids. V gave up 2 bases and J gave up 7 bases, with 14 bases separating them. Germline CDR1 and CDR2: SEHNR and FQNEAQ (reference sequence). The CDR3 DNA follows: TGTGCCAGCAGCTTAATAGGGGGTAGAACTGAAAAACTGTTTTTT. Its protein product is CASSLIGGRTEKLFF. Full variable domain (remainder filled in from reference TRBV7-9 and TRBJ1-4): DTGVSQNPRHKITKRGQNVTFRCDPISEHNRLYWYRQTLGQGPEFLTYFQNEAQLEKSRLLSDRFSAERPKGSFSTLEIQRTEQGDSAMYLCASSLIGGRTEKLFFGSGTQLSVL.

The V gene is TRBV29-1, the J gene TRBJ1-3, with D uncertain. The CDR3 length is 13 residues. The germline V gene encodes CDR1 SQVTM and CDR2 ANQGSEA. V gave up 0 bases and J gave up 2 bases, with 5 bases separating them. The CDR3 protein is CSVEDSTGNTIYF. CDR3 DNA sequence: TGCAGCGTTGAAGACAGTACTGGAAACACCATATATTTT.

The V call is TRBV27, the J call TRBJ1-5; D gene unclear. V dropped 3 bases and J dropped 4 bases, with 7 bases sitting between them. CDR1 MNHEY and CDR2 SMNVEV come from the germline V gene (reference sequence). The CDR3 sequence is 13 residues long. CDR3 residues: CASSLVRNQPQHF. The CDR3 bases are TGTGCCAGCAGTTTGGTTCGGAATCAGCCCCAGCATTTT.

This clone was seen ten or more times. The genes are TRBV19 and TRBJ1-6, with 7 bases identical to TRBD1. This CDR3 is built from 14 residues. Germline V gene data show CDR1 as LNHDA and CDR2 as SQIVND (reference sequence). With 7 bases clipped from V and 11 bases from J, the junction kept 11 bases outside the gene matches. CDR3 sequence: CASKPGQFYTPLHF. CDR3 bases: TGTGCCAGTAAACCGGGACAGTTTTATACACCCCTCCACTTT.

The chain is built from TRBV7-2 and TRBJ1-1; 10 nucleotides agree with TRBD1. V shed 3 bases and J 11 bases; nucleotides not matched to a gene: 12. The length of the CDR3 is 15 residues. Germline assignment: CDR1 SGHTA and CDR2 FQGNSA. The CDR3 sequence: CASSFSLATGGLAFF. For the CDR3, the DNA is TGTGCCAGCAGCTTCTCTTTGGCGACAGGGGGCTTGGCTTTCTTT.

This chain links TRBV6-5 with TRBJ1-2; D call uncertain. This CDR3 contains 13 residues. Per germline, CDR1 MNHEY and CDR2 SVGAGI. V lost 5 bases and J 3 bases, leaving 10 bases between the germline ends. CDR3 amino acids: CASSPPSYYGYTF. CDR3 coding DNA: TGTGCCAGCAGTCCCCCCTCTTACTATGGCTACACCTTC.

The V gene is TRBV12-5, the J gene TRBJ2-3; 9 bases fit TRBD1. The CDR3 contains 13 residues. With V trimmed by 8 bases and J by 5 bases, 5 bases remained unmatched. Germline V CDR1 and CDR2: LGHNT, FRNRAP. The CDR3 sequence: CASRDRGGDTQYF. The CDR3 region has the DNA TGTGCTAGTCGAGACAGGGGGGGAGATACGCAGTATTTT.

The gene calls are TRBV10-3 and TRBJ2-5; 7 bases agree with TRBD2. Germline CDR1 reads ENHRY; CDR2 reads SYGVKD. V was clipped by 9 bases and J by 4 bases; unmatched bases: 5. The CDR3 runs 12 residues. The CDR3 is CAISPGGETQYF. The CDR3 DNA follows: TGTGCCATTTCTCCGGGGGGAGAGACCCAGTACTTC.

The V and J genes are TRBV6-2 or TRBV6-3 and TRBJ1-1; 8 nucleotides align to TRBD1. V lost 4 bases, J lost 5 bases, and 9 bases stayed unmatched. The length of the CDR3 is 15 residues. The germline V gene has CDR1 MNHEY and CDR2 SVGEGT. The CDR3 sequence: CASSWTWTGPTEAFF. CDR3 coding DNA: TGTGCCAGCAGTTGGACTTGGACAGGGCCGACTGAAGCTTTCTTT.

The J gene is TRBJ2-7, the V gene TRBV5-1; D unresolved. Trimming removed 1 base from V and 0 bases from J, with 8 bases in between. This CDR3 spans 14 amino acids. The germline gives CDR1 SGHRS, CDR2 YFSETQ. The chain's CDR3 is CASSLSGASYEQYF. The CDR3, as DNA: TGCGCCAGCAGCTTGTCAGGCGCCTCCTACGAGCAGTACTTC.